The clone carrying this T cell receptor (beta chain) came up once. This sample stems from a study of blood T cell repertoires in COVID-19. Sequencing used immunoSEQ multiplex PCR; TCRdb keeps in-frame clones, though not all of them. The sample carries about 350,000 clones, around nine tenths recorded once. This CDR3 is 14 amino acids long. The germline CDR1 and CDR2 sequences are LNHDA and SQIVND (reference sequence). V was pared by 5 bases and J by 1 base, with 11 bases between. Sequences were obtained from PBMCs or T cells enriched from blood (not recorded which). This TCR was sampled from a woman aged 30 to 39 who had been exposed to COVID-19. The chain is built from TRBV19 and TRBJ1-1; D might be TRBD1 (6 bases). The CDR3 here is CASSFPGQNTEAFF. In nucleotides, the CDR3 is TGTGCCAGTAGTTTTCCGGGACAGAACACTGAAGCTTTCTTT.